One T cell receptor (beta chain) is described in this entry. cDNA reverse transcribed from extracted RNA served as the sequencing template. Assay used: immunoSEQ multiplex PCR; TCRdb lists only in-frame clones, some missing. Of fewer than 250,000 clones in the sample, about three fifths were seen once. Germline V CDR1 and CDR2: SGHRS, YFSETQ. This CDR3 spans 13 amino acids. V lost 4 bases, J lost 4 bases, and 5 bases stayed unmatched. Described treatment: oral pan-JAK inhibitor, 5-10 mg twice daily. The source of the sample is a study of CD8+ T cells in alopecia areata. Study as a whole: Those patients who were treated received oral tofacitinib, which was given at 5 to 10 mg twice daily for moderate-to-severe alopecia areata. The drug, tofacitinib, lasted 6 to 18 months, followed by 6 months off drug.

The chain couples TRBV5-1 to TRBJ2-7; 7 nucleotides match TRBD1. This TCR was recovered from a human donor with alopecia areata. Sequenced here: CD4+ T cells sorted from blood, sampled at week 4, from a patient treated with tofacitinib. The CDR3 DNA reads TGCGCCAGCAGCACTACAGGGGAATACGAGCAGTACTTC. This sequence encodes CASSTTGEYEQYF.